Presented here are 25 T cell receptor beta chains from one specimen sequenced in a study of blood T cells in healthy people across ages. Then a second PCR, running about 6 to 12 cycles, was carried out with a sample-barcoded 5' primer and a J-beta primer mix. TCRdb reprocessed the 5' RACE reads via MiXCR and lists one record per CDR3 protein. The sample lists about 1.4 million distinct CDR3 sequences, approximately 59% occurring once. The material sequenced was blood. These receptors all come from a man younger than 35 in good health.

J is TRBJ2-3 and V is TRBV7-2, with TRBD1 matching over 8 bases. V trimming: 1 base; J trimming: 1 base; junction bases outside the gene matches: 4. The CDR3 length is 16 residues. Looked up from germline, CDR1 is SGHTA and CDR2 is FQGNSA. Here the CDR3 DNA reads TGTGCCAGCAGCTTAGTCCAGACAGGGGGCACAGATACGCAGTATTTT. Its translation is CASSLVQTGGTDTQYF.

The chain links TRBV10-3 to TRBJ2-1, with 7 bases identical to TRBD2. The CDR3 covers 18 residues. The germline gives CDR1 ENHRY, CDR2 SYGVKD. J was trimmed by 0 bases and V by 4 bases; bases with no gene match: 12. In DNA, the CDR3 is TGTGCCATCAGTGCTGCGGGGGACGCAATAAGCTCCTACAATGAGCAGTTCTTC. Protein product: CAISAAGDAISSYNEQFF.

The V and J genes are TRBV29-1 and TRBJ1-4; TRBD1 agrees at 7 bases. Germline lookup yields CDR1 SQVTM and CDR2 ANQGSEA. Trimming took 6 bases from V and 3 from J; bases not matched to a gene: 7. The CDR3 contains 14 residues. CDR3 amino acids: CSVLTGDPNEKLFF. The CDR3 nucleotides read TGCAGCGTCCTCACAGGGGATCCTAATGAAAAACTGTTTTTT.

This clonotype was seen only once. The chain uses TRBV29-1 and TRBJ1-4, with 12 bases identical to TRBD1. Germline loops: CDR1 SQVTM, CDR2 ANQGSEA. The length of the CDR3 is 15 residues. With 1 base clipped from V and 10 bases from J, the junction kept 7 bases outside the gene matches. CDR3 nucleotides: TGCAGCGTTGAAGTAACCGGGACAGGGGGCGGAAAACTGTTTTTT. Its translation: CSVEVTGTGGGKLFF.

This chain uses TRBV20-1 with TRBJ1-1, with D uncertain. The CDR3 spans 11 residues. V lost 3 bases and J lost 6, with 8 bases in between. Germline-derived CDR1 and CDR2 are DFQATT and SNEGSKA (reference sequence). CDR3 nucleotides: TGCAGTGCTAGTCCTTCGTCTGAAGCTTTCTTT. Its translation: CSASPSSEAFF.

This clonotype was recorded at least ten times. This chain connects TRBV20-1 to TRBJ2-7; D might be TRBD2 (5 bases). Germline V gene sequence: CDR1 DFQATT, CDR2 SNEGSKA (reference sequence). The CDR3 contains 15 residues. V was clipped by 2 bases and J by 3 bases, with 17 bases between them. The CDR3 here is CSARPQTNRGYEQYF. CDR3 nucleotide sequence: TGCAGTGCTAGACCGCAGACTAATCGGGGCTACGAGCAGTACTTC.

A few counts support this clonotype. The chain carries TRBV20-1 and TRBJ1-6, with TRBD1 identical over 7 bases. CDR1 DFQATT and CDR2 SNEGSKA come from the germline V gene (reference sequence). V lost 3 bases to trimming and J lost 18 bases; unmatched junction nucleotides: 14. CDR3 size: 13 residues. In nucleotides, the CDR3 is TGCAGTGCTAGGGAACAGGGGAATTGGGTACCCCACTTT. It is translated as CSAREQGNWVPHF.

The V gene is TRBV7-8, the J gene TRBJ2-5; 9 bases map to TRBD2. Germline V gene lookup returns CDR1 SGHVS and CDR2 FQNEAQ. This CDR3 comprises 16 residues. Losses at the gene ends were 4 bases for V and 4 bases for J; bases not matched to a gene: 10. The CDR3 loop reads CASSSLAGQVLETQYF. CDR3 DNA: TGTGCCAGCAGCTCCCTAGCGGGGCAGGTTCTAGAGACCCAGTACTTC.

This chain links TRBV5-5 with TRBJ1-2; perhaps TRBD1 as D (6 bases). The CDR3 length is 14 residues. Trimming pared 4 bases from V and 7 bases from J, leaving 17 bases between. Germline values: CDR1 SGHKS, CDR2 YYEKEE (reference sequence). The CDR3 spells CASSPGVQGPGYTF. Written as DNA, the CDR3 is TGTGCCAGCAGCCCGGGAGTTCAGGGGCCTGGCTACACCTTC.

CDR3 coding DNA: TGTGCCAGCAGCCAAGTCGGGAGTGCGCTAGCGGGACTTTTCGGGGAGCTGTTTTTT. Translating gives CASSQVGSALAGLFGELFF. The chain links TRBV3-1 to TRBJ2-2; 9 positions match TRBD2. In germline, CDR1 is LGHDT, CDR2 YNNKEL (reference sequence). With 1 base clipped from V and 7 bases from J, the junction kept 16 bases outside the gene matches. The CDR3 runs to 19 residues.

V and J are TRBV4-1 and TRBJ2-3; unclear D gene. V was cut by 4 bases and J by 0 bases, with 14 bases left in between. This CDR3 region has 16 residues. Germline V gene lookup returns CDR1 MGHRA and CDR2 YSYEKL. CDR3 DNA sequence: TGCGCCAGCAGCCGAGCAGCTGTGGCTAGCACAGATACGCAGTATTTT. Translated: CASSRAAVASTDTQYF.

This rearrangement joins TRBV6-1 to TRBJ2-5; D not certain. Per germline, CDR1 MNHNS and CDR2 SASEGT. The CDR3 length is 15 residues. V shed 2 bases and J shed 2 bases, with 12 bases lying between them. DNA for the CDR3: TGTGCCAGCAGTGAAAGGGTGCAGGCTCAAGAGACCCAGTACTTC. This codes for CASSERVQAQETQYF.

The rearrangement joins TRBV20-1 to TRBJ2-1, with 7 bases matching TRBD2. There are 14 residues in the CDR3. CDR1 is DFQATT, CDR2 SNEGSKA, per germline (reference sequence). The V gene end was trimmed by 1 base and the J gene end by 3 bases; junction bases not matched to a gene: 3. DNA for the CDR3: TGCAGTGCTAGAGGCGGGAGACTCTACAATGAGCAGTTCTTC. Its protein product is CSARGGRLYNEQFF.

This clonotype was picked up a small number of times. J is TRBJ2-5 and V is TRBV4-1, with D possibly matching TRBD2 (6 bases). V gave up 0 bases and J gave up 7 bases, with 18 bases separating them. The CDR3 has 16 amino acids. CDR1 is MGHRA and CDR2 is YSYEKL in the germline V gene. CDR3 region: CASSQDSSAGRGTQYF. In nucleotides, the CDR3 is TGCGCCAGCAGCCAAGATTCATCGGCGGGACGGGGGACCCAGTACTTC.

The chain is built from TRBV29-1 and TRBJ2-1; TRBD2 matches 7 bases. CDR3 length equals 15 residues. CDR1 and CDR2 from the germline V gene are SQVTM and ANQGSEA. Losses at the gene ends were 3 bases for V and 3 bases for J; bases not matched to a gene: 8. The CDR3 sequence: CSVEGGVERYNEQFF. CDR3 coding DNA: TGCAGCGTTGAGGGGGGGGTCGAGCGCTACAATGAGCAGTTCTTC.

The J gene is TRBJ2-5, the V gene TRBV4-1, with no clear D. Germline CDR1 is MGHRA and CDR2 is YSYEKL. The CDR3 runs 15 residues. Trimming took off 0 bases at V and 7 bases at J, with 15 bases between the two ends. In nucleotides, the CDR3 is TGCGCCAGCAGCCAAGAGTCGCTCGCATCGGGGACCCAGTACTTC. It specifies CASSQESLASGTQYF.

The gene calls are TRBV29-1 and TRBJ2-5; tentatively, D is TRBD2 (6 bases). The J call may be mistaken, given a closer DNA end match to TRBJ2-7. The V gene's germline CDR1 is SQVTM and CDR2 ANQGSEA. The CDR3 contains 17 residues. In nucleotides, the CDR3 is TGCAGCGTTATGGGGACCGCCGGGACTCCAAGCCCTTACGAGCAGTACTTC. This gives the protein CSVMGTAGTPSPYEQYF.

As regards this clonotype: At one boundary the junction diverges from the germline segment, which might be a read error. This chain uses TRBV27 with TRBJ2-3; D is undetermined. The germline V gene encodes CDR1 MNHEY and CDR2 SMNVEV (reference sequence). CDR3 length equals 15 residues. The CDR3 bases are TGTGCCAGCAGTTTCTCTAAACTCCCCACAGATCCGCAGTATTTT. It codes for CASSFSKLPTDPQYF.

V usage is TRBV4-2 and J usage is TRBJ1-1; no clear D gene. V was trimmed by 2 bases and J by 6 bases, leaving 16 bases between them. The CDR3 length is 15 residues. Germline V CDR1 and CDR2: LGHNA, YNFKEQ. For the CDR3, the DNA is TGTGCCAGCAGCCAATCCCCTGCTAGGGTAGCTGAAGCTTTCTTT. This gives the protein CASSQSPARVAEAFF.

The genes are TRBV29-1 and TRBJ1-1, with no clear D. This CDR3 has 15 amino acids. V was cut by 7 bases and J by 0 bases, with 18 bases left in between. CDR1 is SQVTM and CDR2 is ANQGSEA in the germline V gene. The CDR3 bases are TGCAGCGCCACCTTGGGTGGGTACATGAACACTGAAGCTTTCTTT. Protein product: CSATLGGYMNTEAFF. The entire variable domain, with the rest obtained from reference TRBV29-1 and TRBJ1-1, is as follows: SAVISQKPSRDICQRGTSLTIQCQVDSQVTMMFWYRQQPGQSLTLIATANQGSEATYESGFVIDKFPISRPNLTFSTLTVSNMSPEDSSIYLCSATLGGYMNTEAFFGQGTRLTVV.

This clonotype was seen only a few times. The junction does not match germline at one end; this may be a read error. V is TRBV12-3 or TRBV12-4 and J is TRBJ2-7, with D perhaps assigned TRBD1 or TRBD2 (5 bases each). The J call may be in error: the DNA end matches TRBJ2-5 better. The length of the CDR3 is 14 residues. This chain's CDR3 is CASSLEEGRKTQYF. Written as DNA, the CDR3 is TGTGCCAGCAGCTTAGAAGAGGGGCGAAAGACCCAGTACTTC.

The chain employs TRBV29-1 and TRBJ2-1; 11 nucleotides align to TRBD2. V lost 7 bases and J lost 0; bases outside the gene matches: 14. Germline V gene data show CDR1 as SQVTM and CDR2 as ANQGSEA. This CDR3 region has 18 residues. The CDR3 coding sequence is TGCAGCGCCGAACCGGGGACTAGCGGTGTTCTCTCCTACAATGAGCAGTTCTTC. It encodes CSAEPGTSGVLSYNEQFF.

The table lists this clonotype with a count of one. The CDR3 spells CASSLTTGQPQHF. CDR3 in DNA: TGTGCCAGCAGCTTAACTACGGGTCAGCCCCAGCATTTT. The chain uses TRBV11-2 and TRBJ1-5; D call uncertain. There are 13 residues in the CDR3. V was trimmed by 2 bases and J by 6 bases, leaving 8 bases between them. The germline CDR1 and CDR2 sequences are SGHAT and FQNNGV.

The chain has TRBV10-3 and TRBJ1-1; D is perhaps TRBD1 (5 bases). This CDR3 is 14 amino acids long. Trimming cost V 8 bases and J 0 bases, with 13 bases left between them. Germline lookup yields CDR1 ENHRY and CDR2 SYGVKD. CDR3 nucleotides: TGTGCCATCGGGACGACAGATATGAACACTGAAGCTTTCTTT. Translated: CAIGTTDMNTEAFF.

This rearrangement joins TRBV15 to TRBJ2-2, with D perhaps TRBD1 (6 bases). Germline CDR1 is LNHNV and CDR2 is YYDKDF (reference sequence). Trimming took off 4 bases at V and 2 bases at J, with 14 bases between the two ends. The CDR3 consists of 16 residues. CDR3 nucleotides: TGTGCCACCAGCATCACAGGGTCGGGAAACACCGGGGAGCTGTTTTTT. Protein: CATSITGSGNTGELFF.